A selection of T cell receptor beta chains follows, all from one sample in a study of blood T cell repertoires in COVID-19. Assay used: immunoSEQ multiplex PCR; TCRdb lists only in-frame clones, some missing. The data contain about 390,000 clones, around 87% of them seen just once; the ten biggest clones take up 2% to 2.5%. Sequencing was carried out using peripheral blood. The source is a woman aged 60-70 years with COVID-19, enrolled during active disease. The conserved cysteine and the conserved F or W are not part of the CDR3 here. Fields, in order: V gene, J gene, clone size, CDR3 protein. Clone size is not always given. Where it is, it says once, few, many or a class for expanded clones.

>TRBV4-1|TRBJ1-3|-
ASSQDGHGGTGMGNTIY
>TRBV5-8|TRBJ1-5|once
ASSLRGVTNQPQH
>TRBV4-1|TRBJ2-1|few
ASGPGRGAYNEQF
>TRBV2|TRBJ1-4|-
ASSEGLAGQGKLF
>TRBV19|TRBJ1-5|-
ASNSDRVGNQPQH
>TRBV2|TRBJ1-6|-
ASSRHGETIGNSPLH
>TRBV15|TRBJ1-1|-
ATSARRDTPGAF
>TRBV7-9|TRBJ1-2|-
ASSLQSGANYGYT
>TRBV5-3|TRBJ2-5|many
ARSYPVWETQY
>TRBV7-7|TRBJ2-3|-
ASSPLSGTGGTDTQY
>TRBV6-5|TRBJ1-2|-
ASSYSVRGSYGYT
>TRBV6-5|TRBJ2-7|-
ASTNNYEQY
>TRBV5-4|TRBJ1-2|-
ASSLDRMSYT
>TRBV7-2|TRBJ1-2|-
ASSPGTEGYGYT
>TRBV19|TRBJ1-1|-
ASTPGSLGNTEAF
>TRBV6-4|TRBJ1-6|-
ASSDSADSPLH
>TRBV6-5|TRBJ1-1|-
ASSFGQGSLTEAF
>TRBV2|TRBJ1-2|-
ASRIGGGYGYT
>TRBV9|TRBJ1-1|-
ASSPRHLPNTEAF
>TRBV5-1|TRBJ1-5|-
ASRPGQEPNQPQH
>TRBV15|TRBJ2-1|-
ATSTPRTSPWSEQF
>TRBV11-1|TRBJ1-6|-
ASSSRTGRGSPLH
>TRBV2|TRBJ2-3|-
ASSRLVSADTQY
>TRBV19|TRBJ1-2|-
ASREQGGNYGYT
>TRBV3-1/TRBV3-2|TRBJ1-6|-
ASSPQQGYNSPLH
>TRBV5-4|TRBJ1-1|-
ASSPGGRGSNTEAF
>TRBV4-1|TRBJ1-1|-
ASSQDGQWQGATTEAF
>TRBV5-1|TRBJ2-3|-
ASSPWSRQGTDTQY
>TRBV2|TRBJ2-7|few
ASSPGGTYEQY
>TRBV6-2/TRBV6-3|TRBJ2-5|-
ASTPPGLTVKTQY
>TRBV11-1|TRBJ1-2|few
ASLPRAQGSGYT
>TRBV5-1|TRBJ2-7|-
ASSLEGQSSYEQY
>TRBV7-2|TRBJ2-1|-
ASSSPPSGGSEYNEQF
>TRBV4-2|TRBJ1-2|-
ASSQDLRRSPMGYT
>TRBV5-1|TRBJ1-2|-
ASSSRGGMDNYGYT
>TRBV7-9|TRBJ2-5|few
ASSLAGARQETQY
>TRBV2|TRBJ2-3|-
ASKVLGGTDTQY
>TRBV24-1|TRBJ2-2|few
ATSDFGGGYTGELF
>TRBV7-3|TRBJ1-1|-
ASSLNHGPNTEAF
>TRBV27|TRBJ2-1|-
ASMGLLLEQF
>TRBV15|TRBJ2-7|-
ATSRGGLYSYEQY
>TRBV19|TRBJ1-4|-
ASSWDRRSEKLF